This T cell receptor (beta chain) appears in the sequencing data of a study of shared clonotypes between healthy human individuals. Data came from immunoSEQ multiplex PCR; TCRdb stores just in-frame clones and leaves some out. This table holds just under 350,000 clones, around 70% found once. Germline loops: CDR1 MNHEY, CDR2 SVGAGI. Trimming left V 6 bases short and J 4 bases short, with 10 bases between. The CDR3 extends over 13 amino acids. The sequencing sample was made of memory CD4+ T cells sorted from blood. Subset denoted: CD45RA-negative fraction. V gene TRBV6-5 combines with J gene TRBJ1-5; no clear D gene. The TCR comes from a young man in good health. The CDR3 bases are TGTGCCAGCAGCCGGACGGTGAATCAGCCCCAGCATTTT. Protein sequence: CASSRTVNQPQHF.